The text below deals with one TCR beta chain. Its antigen is still unknown. UMI-labeled 5' RACE yielded the TRB cDNA libraries. For each CDR3 protein, TCRdb gives one entry from its re-call of the 5' RACE reads, without DNA. The listing records some 150,000 distinct CDR3 sequences. These data are taken from a study of CXCR3-negative and CXCR3-positive naive CD8 T cells. CDR1 is SGHDT, CDR2 YYEEEE, per germline. This CDR3 has 15 amino acids. Study-level findings and limits: Hydrophobicity of TRB CDR3s was greater in CXCR3-positive naive cells than in CXCR3-negative naive cells.

Material: naive CXCR3+ CD8+ T cells from blood. Subset given: CD45RO-CCR7+CD27+CD95- naive CD8+ T cells expressing CXCR3 (TNR3+). The chain joins TRBV5-6 to TRBJ1-5. This receptor was identified in a human donor in good health. Some clones in this sample may be carry-over from other donors' samples. CDR3 in amino acids: CASSLWGFSNQPQHF.